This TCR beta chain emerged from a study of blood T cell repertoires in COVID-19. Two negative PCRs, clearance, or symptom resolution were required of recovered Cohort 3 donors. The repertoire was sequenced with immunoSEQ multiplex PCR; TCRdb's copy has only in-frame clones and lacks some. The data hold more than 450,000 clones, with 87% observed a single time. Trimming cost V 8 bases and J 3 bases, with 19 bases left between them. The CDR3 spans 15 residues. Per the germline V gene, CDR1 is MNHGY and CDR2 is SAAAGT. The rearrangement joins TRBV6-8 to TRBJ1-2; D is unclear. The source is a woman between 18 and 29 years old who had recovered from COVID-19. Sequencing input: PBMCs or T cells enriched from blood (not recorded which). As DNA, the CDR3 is TGTGCCAGCCGAGGTACGACCGTCCCCCACTATGGCTACACCTTC. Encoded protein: CASRGTTVPHYGYTF.